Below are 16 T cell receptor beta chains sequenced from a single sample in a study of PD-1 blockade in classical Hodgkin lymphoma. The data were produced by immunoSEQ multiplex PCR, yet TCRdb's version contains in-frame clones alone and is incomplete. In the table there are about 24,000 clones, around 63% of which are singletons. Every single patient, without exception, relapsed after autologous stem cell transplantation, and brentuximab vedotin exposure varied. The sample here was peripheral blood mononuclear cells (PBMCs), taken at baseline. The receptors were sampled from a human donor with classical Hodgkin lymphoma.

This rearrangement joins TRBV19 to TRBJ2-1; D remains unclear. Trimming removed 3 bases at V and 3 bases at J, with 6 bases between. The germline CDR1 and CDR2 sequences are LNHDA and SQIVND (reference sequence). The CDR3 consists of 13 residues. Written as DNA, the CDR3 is TGTGCCAGTAGTATGGCCAGCTACAATGAGCAGTTCTTC. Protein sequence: CASSMASYNEQFF.

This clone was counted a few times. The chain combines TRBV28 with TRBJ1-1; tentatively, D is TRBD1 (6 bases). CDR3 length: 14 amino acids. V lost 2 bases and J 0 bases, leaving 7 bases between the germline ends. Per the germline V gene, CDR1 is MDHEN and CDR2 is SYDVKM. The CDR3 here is CASSLQGMNTEAFF. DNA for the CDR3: TGTGCCAGCAGTTTACAGGGGATGAACACTGAAGCTTTCTTT.

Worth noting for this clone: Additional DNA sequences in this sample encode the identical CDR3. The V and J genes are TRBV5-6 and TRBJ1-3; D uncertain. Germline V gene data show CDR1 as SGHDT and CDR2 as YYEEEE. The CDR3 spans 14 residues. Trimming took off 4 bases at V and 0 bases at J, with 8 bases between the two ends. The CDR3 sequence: CASSLSFSGNTIYF. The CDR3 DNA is TGTGCCAGCAGCCTGTCATTCTCTGGAAACACCATATATTTT.

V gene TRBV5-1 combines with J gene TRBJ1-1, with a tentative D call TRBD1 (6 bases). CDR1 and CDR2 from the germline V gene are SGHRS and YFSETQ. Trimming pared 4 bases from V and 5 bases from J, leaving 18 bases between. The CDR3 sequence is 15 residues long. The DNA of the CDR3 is TGCGCCAGCAGCATCGTGGGGGGGCCAGGTACTGAAGCTTTCTTT. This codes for CASSIVGGPGTEAFF.

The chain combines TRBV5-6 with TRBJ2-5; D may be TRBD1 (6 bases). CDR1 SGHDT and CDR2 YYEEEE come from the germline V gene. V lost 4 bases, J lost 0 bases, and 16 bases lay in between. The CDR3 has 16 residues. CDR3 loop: CASSARGTGYQETQYF. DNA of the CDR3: TGTGCCAGCAGCGCGAGGGGGACCGGGTACCAAGAGACCCAGTACTTC.

The CDR3 is CASSFRGPQETQYF. CDR3 bases: TGTGCCAGCAGCTTCAGAGGGCCCCAAGAGACCCAGTACTTC. The V call is TRBV11-2, the J call TRBJ2-5, with a weak D call TRBD2 (5 bases). This CDR3 is built from 14 residues. Germline V gene lookup returns CDR1 SGHAT and CDR2 FQNNGV. The V end lost 3 bases, the J end lost 1 base, and 9 bases lay between the germline ends.

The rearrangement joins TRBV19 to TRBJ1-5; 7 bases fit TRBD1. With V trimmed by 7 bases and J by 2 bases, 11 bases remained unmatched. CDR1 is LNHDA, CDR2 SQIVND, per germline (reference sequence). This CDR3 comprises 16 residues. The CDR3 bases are TGTGCCAGTACTGGTGAGGGGGCGACGGGCAATCAGCCCCAGCATTTT. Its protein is CASTGEGATGNQPQHF.

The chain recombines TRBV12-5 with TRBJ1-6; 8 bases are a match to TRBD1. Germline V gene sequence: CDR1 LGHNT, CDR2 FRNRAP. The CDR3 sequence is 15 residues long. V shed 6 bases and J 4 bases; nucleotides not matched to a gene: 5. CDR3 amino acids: CASGLDRAYNSPLHF. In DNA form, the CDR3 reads TGTGCTAGTGGACTGGACAGGGCGTATAATTCACCCCTCCACTTT.

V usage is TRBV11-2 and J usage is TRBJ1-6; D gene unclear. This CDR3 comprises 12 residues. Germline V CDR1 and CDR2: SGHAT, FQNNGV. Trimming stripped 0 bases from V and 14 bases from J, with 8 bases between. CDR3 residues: CASSLEGITLHF. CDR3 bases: TGTGCCAGCAGCTTAGAGGGGATCACCCTCCACTTT.

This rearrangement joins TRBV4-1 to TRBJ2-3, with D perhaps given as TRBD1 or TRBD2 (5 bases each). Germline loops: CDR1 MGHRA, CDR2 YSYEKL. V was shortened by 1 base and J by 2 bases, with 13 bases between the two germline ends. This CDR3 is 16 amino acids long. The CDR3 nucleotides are TGCGCCAGCAGCCAAGGGGGGTGGGTTAACACAGATACGCAGTATTTT. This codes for CASSQGGWVNTDTQYF.

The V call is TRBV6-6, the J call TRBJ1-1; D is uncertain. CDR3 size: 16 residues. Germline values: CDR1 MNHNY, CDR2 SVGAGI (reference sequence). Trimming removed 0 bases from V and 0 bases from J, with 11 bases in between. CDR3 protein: CASSYSHFTMNTEAFF. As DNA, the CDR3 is TGTGCCAGCAGTTACTCGCACTTTACCATGAACACTGAAGCTTTCTTT.

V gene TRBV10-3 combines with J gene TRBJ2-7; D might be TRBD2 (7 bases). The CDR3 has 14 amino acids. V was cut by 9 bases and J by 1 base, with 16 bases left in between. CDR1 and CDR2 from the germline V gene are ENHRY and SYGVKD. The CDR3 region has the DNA TGTGCCATTAAGAGGGGGGGGGAGTCCTACGAGCAGTACTTC. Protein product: CAIKRGGESYEQYF.

The CDR3 bases are TGTGCCAGCAGCTTAGGGCCCGGGACAGTCTCGCCGGAGCAGTACTTC. Its translation is CASSLGPGTVSPEQYF. The chain carries TRBV7-9 and TRBJ2-7; TRBD1 aligns across 7 bases. The CDR3 runs 16 residues. V lost 1 base, J lost 7 bases, and 13 bases stayed unmatched. In germline, CDR1 is SEHNR, CDR2 FQNEAQ (reference sequence).

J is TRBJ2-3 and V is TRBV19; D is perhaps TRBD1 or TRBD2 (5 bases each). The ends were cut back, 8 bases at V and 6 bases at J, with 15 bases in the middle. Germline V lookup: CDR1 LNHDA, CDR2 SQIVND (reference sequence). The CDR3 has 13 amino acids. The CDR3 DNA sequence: TGTGCCAGTGGGGGACGACCCAGGGATACGCAGTATTTT. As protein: CASGGRPRDTQYF.

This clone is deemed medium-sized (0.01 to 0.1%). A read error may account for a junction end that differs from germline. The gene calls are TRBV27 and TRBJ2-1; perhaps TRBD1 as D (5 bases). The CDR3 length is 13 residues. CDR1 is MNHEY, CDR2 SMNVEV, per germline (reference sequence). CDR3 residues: CASSLSWGVPYFF. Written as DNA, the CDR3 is TGTGCCAGCAGCTTATCGTGGGGCGTCCCATATTTCTTC.

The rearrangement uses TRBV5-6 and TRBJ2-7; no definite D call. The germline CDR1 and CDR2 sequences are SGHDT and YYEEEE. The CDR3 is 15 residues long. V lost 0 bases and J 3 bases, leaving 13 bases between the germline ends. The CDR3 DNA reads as TGTGCCAGCAGCTTGGCAGTCCCAAGGAACTACGAGCAGTACTTC. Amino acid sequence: CASSLAVPRNYEQYF.